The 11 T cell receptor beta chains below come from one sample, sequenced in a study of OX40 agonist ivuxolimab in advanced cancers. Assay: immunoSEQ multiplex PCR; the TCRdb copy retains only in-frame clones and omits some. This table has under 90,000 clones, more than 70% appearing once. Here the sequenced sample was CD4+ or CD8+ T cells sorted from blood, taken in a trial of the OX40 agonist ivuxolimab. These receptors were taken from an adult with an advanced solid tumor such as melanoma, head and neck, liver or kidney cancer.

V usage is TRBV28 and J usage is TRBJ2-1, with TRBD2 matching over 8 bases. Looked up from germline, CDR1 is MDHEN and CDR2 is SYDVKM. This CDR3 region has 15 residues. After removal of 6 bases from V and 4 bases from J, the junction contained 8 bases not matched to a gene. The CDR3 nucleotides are TGTGCCAGCAGCCGCGGACTAGCCGTTTACAATGAGCAGTTCTTC. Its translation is CASSRGLAVYNEQFF. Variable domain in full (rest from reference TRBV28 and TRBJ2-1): DVKVTQSSRYLVKRTGEKVFLECVQDMDHENMFWYRQDPGLGLRLIYFSYDVKMKEKGDIPEGYSVSREKKERFSLILESASTNQTSMYLCASSRGLAVYNEQFFGPGTRLTVL.

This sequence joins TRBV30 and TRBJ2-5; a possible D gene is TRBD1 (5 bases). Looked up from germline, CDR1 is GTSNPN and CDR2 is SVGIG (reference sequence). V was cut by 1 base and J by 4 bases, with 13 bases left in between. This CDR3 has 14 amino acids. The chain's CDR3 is CAWSAAPRGETQYF. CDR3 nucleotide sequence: TGTGCCTGGAGTGCAGCCCCTAGGGGAGAGACCCAGTACTTC.

The CDR3: CASRPPGANVLTF. The CDR3 DNA reads TGTGCCAGCAGACCTCCTGGGGCCAACGTCCTGACTTTC. The V gene is TRBV11-2, the J gene TRBJ2-6; D unresolved. Deletions cut 6 bases from V and 2 bases from J, with 5 bases between. The CDR3 loop spans 13 amino acids. Germline V CDR1 and CDR2: SGHAT, FQNNGV.

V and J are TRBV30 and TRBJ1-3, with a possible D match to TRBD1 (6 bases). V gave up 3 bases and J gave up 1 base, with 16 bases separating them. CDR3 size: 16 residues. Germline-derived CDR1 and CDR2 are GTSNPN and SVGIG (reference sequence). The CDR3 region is CAWSRQVLLSGNTIYF. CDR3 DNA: TGTGCCTGGAGCCGACAGGTACTTCTTTCTGGAAACACCATATATTTT.

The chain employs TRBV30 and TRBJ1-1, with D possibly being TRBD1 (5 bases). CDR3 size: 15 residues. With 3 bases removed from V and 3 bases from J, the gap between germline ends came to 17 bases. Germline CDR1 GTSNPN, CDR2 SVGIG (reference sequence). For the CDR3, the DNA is TGTGCCTGGAGGGGGTGGGAGGGGTTTCACACTGAAGCTTTCTTT. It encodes CAWRGWEGFHTEAFF.

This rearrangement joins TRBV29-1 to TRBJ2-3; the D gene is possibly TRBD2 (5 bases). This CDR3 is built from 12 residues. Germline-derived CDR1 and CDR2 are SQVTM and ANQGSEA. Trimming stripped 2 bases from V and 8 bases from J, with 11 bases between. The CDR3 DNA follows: TGCAGCGTTGAATCTGGTGGGAGTACGCAGTATTTT. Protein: CSVESGGSTQYF.

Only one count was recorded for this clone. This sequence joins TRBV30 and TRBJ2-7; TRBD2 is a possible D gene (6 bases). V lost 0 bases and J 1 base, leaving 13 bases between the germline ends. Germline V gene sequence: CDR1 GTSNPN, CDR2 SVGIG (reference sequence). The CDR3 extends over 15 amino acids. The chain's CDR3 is CAWSVLGTQSYEQYF. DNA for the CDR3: TGTGCCTGGAGTGTACTTGGGACTCAGTCCTACGAGCAGTACTTC. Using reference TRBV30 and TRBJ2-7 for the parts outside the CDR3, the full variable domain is SQTIHQWPATLVQPVGSPLSLECTVEGTSNPNLYWYRQAAGRGLQLLFYSVGIGQISSEVPQNLSASRPQDRQFILSSKKLLLSDSGFYLCAWSVLGTQSYEQYFGPGTRLTVT.

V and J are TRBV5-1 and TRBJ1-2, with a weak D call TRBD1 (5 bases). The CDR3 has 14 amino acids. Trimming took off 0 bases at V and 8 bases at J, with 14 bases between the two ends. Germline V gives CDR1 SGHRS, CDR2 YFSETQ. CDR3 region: CASSLVGTAGGYTF. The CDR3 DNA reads TGCGCCAGCAGCTTGGTCGGGACGGCGGGGGGCTACACCTTC.

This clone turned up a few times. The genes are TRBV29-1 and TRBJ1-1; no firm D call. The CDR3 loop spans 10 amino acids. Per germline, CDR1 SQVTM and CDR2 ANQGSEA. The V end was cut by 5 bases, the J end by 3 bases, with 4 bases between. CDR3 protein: CSVQHTEAFF. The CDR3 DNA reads TGCAGCGTTCAGCACACTGAAGCTTTCTTT.

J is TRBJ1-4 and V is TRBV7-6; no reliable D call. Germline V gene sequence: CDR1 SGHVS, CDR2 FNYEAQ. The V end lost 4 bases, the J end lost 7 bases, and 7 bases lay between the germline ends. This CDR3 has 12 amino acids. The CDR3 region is CASSSRGEKLFF. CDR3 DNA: TGTGCCAGCAGCTCCCGTGGTGAAAAACTGTTTTTT. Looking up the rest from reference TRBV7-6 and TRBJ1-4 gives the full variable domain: GAGVSQSPRYKVTKRGQDVALRCDPISGHVSLYWYRQALGQGPEFLTYFNYEAQQDKSGLPNDRFSAERPEGSISTLTIQRTEQRDSAMYRCASSSRGEKLFFGSGTQLSVL.

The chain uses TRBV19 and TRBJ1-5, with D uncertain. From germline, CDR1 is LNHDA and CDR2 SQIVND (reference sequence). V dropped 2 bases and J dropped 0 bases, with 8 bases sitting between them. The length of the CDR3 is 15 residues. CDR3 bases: TGTGCCAGTAGTATACTGGCAAGTAGCAATCAGCCCCAGCATTTT. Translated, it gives CASSILASSNQPQHF.